This passage covers 17 T cell receptor beta chains from one sample sequenced in a study of shared clonotypes between healthy human individuals. Produced via immunoSEQ multiplex PCR; TCRdb's table is partial and in-frame only. The data hold 2.3 million or so clones, with over 85% observed a single time. The sequenced sample consisted of naive CD4+ T cells from PBMCs. Subset specified: CD45RA+ positively selected. These TCRs come from a young man in good health. Some clones in this sample may be carry-over from other donors' samples.

The chain carries TRBV19 and TRBJ1-1; D not certain. This CDR3 region has 15 residues. V was cut by 1 base and J by 0 bases, with 9 bases left in between. The germline V gene encodes CDR1 LNHDA and CDR2 SQIVND (reference sequence). CDR3 sequence reads: CASSIGGRLNTEAFF. The CDR3 coding sequence is TGTGCCAGTAGTATAGGAGGCCGCCTGAACACTGAAGCTTTCTTT.

V usage is TRBV5-8 and J usage is TRBJ1-5, with 10 bases aligning to TRBD1. The CDR3 spans 16 residues. The junction had 6 bases not matched to a gene; V was cut back by 4 bases and J by 2 bases. CDR1 and CDR2 from the germline V gene are SGHTS and YDEGEE. CDR3 protein: CASSIRQGAGNQPQHF. The CDR3 coding sequence is TGTGCCAGCAGCATAAGACAGGGGGCGGGCAATCAGCCCCAGCATTTT.

The gene calls are TRBV7-9 and TRBJ1-1; D unresolved. Between the trimmed V and J ends, which lost 6 bases and 3 bases, there was a span of 14 bases. Per germline, CDR1 SEHNR and CDR2 FQNEAQ (reference sequence). The CDR3 extends over 14 amino acids. In DNA, the CDR3 is TGTGCCAGCAGACCCGACCCCTTGTACACTGAAGCTTTCTTT. Its translation is CASRPDPLYTEAFF.

V gene TRBV5-4 combines with J gene TRBJ2-2; 9 bases align to TRBD1. The CDR3 loop spans 14 amino acids. Germline V gene lookup returns CDR1 SGHNT and CDR2 YYREEE (reference sequence). The J segment lost 5 bases and the V segment lost 2 bases, leaving 1 base of the junction unmatched. CDR3 nucleotides: TGTGCCAGCAGCTTCGGGACAGGGACCGGGGAGCTGTTTTTT. This translates into CASSFGTGTGELFF.

The chain employs TRBV7-2 and TRBJ1-2; a possible D gene is TRBD1 (6 bases). The V and J ends lost 8 bases and 4 bases respectively, with 11 bases between them. The CDR3 spans 12 residues. The germline gives CDR1 SGHTA, CDR2 FQGNSA. CDR3 nucleotide sequence: TGTGCCAGCGCTCAGGGGACCTATGGCTACACCTTC. Amino acids: CASAQGTYGYTF.

V and J are TRBV7-8 and TRBJ1-3; D may be TRBD1 (5 bases). The CDR3 covers 14 residues. The V gene lost 5 bases and the J gene lost 1 base, with 9 bases spanning the gap. Germline V CDR1 and CDR2: SGHVS, FQNEAQ. The CDR3 reads CASSQDRSGNTIYF. CDR3 nucleotides: TGTGCCAGCAGCCAAGACAGATCTGGAAACACCATATATTTT.

The chain employs TRBV7-9 and TRBJ1-5; unclear D gene. This CDR3 is built from 14 residues. Per the germline V gene, CDR1 is SEHNR and CDR2 is FQNEAQ (reference sequence). Trimming took off 8 bases at V and 3 bases at J, with 14 bases between the two ends. The CDR3 bases are TGTGCCAGCGGGAAGATCGGGGACAATCAGCCCCAGCATTTT. Protein sequence: CASGKIGDNQPQHF.

The rearrangement uses TRBV7-9 and TRBJ2-7; 12 bases map to TRBD2. V gave up 1 base and J gave up 4 bases; unmatched junction bases: 8. CDR1 is SEHNR, CDR2 FQNEAQ, per germline (reference sequence). This CDR3 comprises 17 residues. CDR3 nucleotides: TGTGCCAGCAGCTTAGTGACAACTAGCGGGAGGTTGTACGAGCAGTACTTC. Residues: CASSLVTTSGRLYEQYF.

The rearrangement links TRBV19 to TRBJ2-3, with D perhaps TRBD2 (7 bases). Germline CDR1 LNHDA, CDR2 SQIVND (reference sequence). V gave up 6 bases and J gave up 2 bases, with 12 bases separating them. The CDR3 is made up of 14 amino acids. CDR3 in amino acids: CASRPGGPTDTQYF. DNA of the CDR3: TGTGCCAGTAGGCCCGGGGGGCCCACAGATACGCAGTATTTT.

This chain connects TRBV2 to TRBJ2-1; no clear D gene. The ends were cut back, 6 bases at V and 7 bases at J, with 13 bases in the middle. The CDR3 sequence is 13 residues long. Germline CDR1 reads SNHLY; CDR2 reads FYNNEI. CDR3 DNA: TGTGCCAGCAGAGAGAGAAGCGTGAATGAGCAGTTCTTC. Its protein is CASRERSVNEQFF.

The chain combines TRBV5-1 with TRBJ2-5; D is possibly TRBD2 (6 bases). The CDR3 length is 18 residues. The V gene lost 2 bases and the J gene lost 1 base, with 21 bases spanning the gap. CDR1 and CDR2 (germline): SGHRS, YFSETQ. The CDR3 loop reads CASSFGGSLGLSQETQYF. The DNA of the CDR3 is TGCGCCAGCAGCTTTGGAGGGTCGTTGGGTCTGTCCCAAGAGACCCAGTACTTC. The full variable domain, with the rest looked up from reference TRBV5-1 and TRBJ2-5, is KAGVTQTPRYLIKTRGQQVTLSCSPISGHRSVSWYQQTPGQGLQFLFEYFSETQRNKGNFPGRFSGRQFSNSRSEMNVSTLELGDSALYLCASSFGGSLGLSQETQYFGPGTRLLVL.

The chain has TRBV7-9 and TRBJ2-7; the match to TRBD1 covers 7 bases. Germline values: CDR1 SEHNR, CDR2 FQNEAQ (reference sequence). Losses at the gene ends were 5 bases for V and 6 bases for J; bases not matched to a gene: 16. CDR3 size: 16 residues. DNA of the CDR3: TGTGCCAGCAGCAACCGGGACAGCCCCCCTTTTGGCGAGCAGTACTTC. Translating gives CASSNRDSPPFGEQYF.

The chain is built from TRBV28 and TRBJ1-1, with D perhaps TRBD1 (6 bases). V lost 6 bases to trimming and J lost 9 bases, with 17 bases between them. In germline, CDR1 is MDHEN, CDR2 SYDVKM. This CDR3 spans 13 amino acids. Written as DNA, the CDR3 is TGTGCCAGCAGCCCCCCGGGAGGGGGAAAAGCTTTCTTT. It translates to CASSPPGGGKAFF.

The gene calls are TRBV28 and TRBJ1-3; D is undetermined. Trimming shortened V by 3 bases and J by 7 bases, and 13 bases separated the two germline ends. Germline V gene lookup returns CDR1 MDHEN and CDR2 SYDVKM. The CDR3 extends over 14 amino acids. For the CDR3, the DNA is TGTGCCAGCAGTTTTTTTAAGCGGAGTAACACCATATATTTT. Its translation: CASSFFKRSNTIYF.

V usage is TRBV11-1 and J usage is TRBJ2-3; D tentatively reads TRBD1 or TRBD2 (6 bases each). Per the germline V gene, CDR1 is SGHAT and CDR2 is FQDESV (reference sequence). The germline V and J ends were trimmed by 5 bases and 9 bases, with 15 bases remaining between them. This CDR3 is built from 13 residues. The CDR3 DNA reads TGTGCCAGCAGCCTCCAGAAGGGGGGAACGCAGTATTTT. Amino acids: CASSLQKGGTQYF.

This clone was detected once. The same CDR3 can be traced to other DNA sequences in this sample. The chain is built from TRBV11-2 and TRBJ2-6; unclear D gene. V lost 2 bases, J lost 2 bases, and 1 base lay in between. Germline V gives CDR1 SGHAT, CDR2 FQNNGV. The CDR3 covers 13 residues. CDR3 DNA sequence: TGTGCCAGCAGCTTACCTGGGGCCAACGTCCTGACTTTC. Its translation: CASSLPGANVLTF.

The chain joins TRBV4-3 to TRBJ2-3; 8 nucleotides match TRBD2. CDR1 is LGHNA and CDR2 is YSLEER in the germline V gene. This CDR3 has 19 residues. The J segment lost 2 bases and the V segment lost 0 bases, leaving 13 bases of the junction unmatched. This CDR3 reads CASSQEELLAEALTDTQYF. CDR3 sequence (DNA): TGCGCCAGCAGCCAAGAGGAGCTACTAGCGGAGGCGCTCACAGATACGCAGTATTTT.